Following are 16 T cell receptor beta chains from one sample sequenced in a study of blood T cells in healthy people across ages. Alongside a J-beta primer mix, a sample-barcoded 5' primer served in a second PCR lasting about 7 to 11 cycles. TCRdb re-derived calls from the 5' RACE reads in MiXCR, one entry per CDR3 protein. Of about 1.6 million distinct CDR3 sequences listed, roughly a third are singletons. Material for sequencing was blood. The receptor set was obtained from a woman younger than 45 in good health.

The chain has TRBV6-1 and TRBJ2-5; D remains ambiguous. Germline V gene sequence: CDR1 MNHNS, CDR2 SASEGT. CDR3 length equals 15 residues. V was trimmed by 7 bases and J by 11 bases, leaving 26 bases between them. The CDR3 is CASTSRAVRRNEQYF. The CDR3 DNA reads as TGTGCCAGCACCTCACGGGCGGTTAGGAGAAATGAGCAGTACTTC.

The chain employs TRBV7-9 and TRBJ2-5; D is ambiguous. Germline V lookup: CDR1 SEHNR, CDR2 FQNEAQ (reference sequence). The CDR3 is made up of 14 amino acids. Trimming pared 1 base from V and 2 bases from J, leaving 8 bases between. The CDR3 DNA follows: TGTGCCAGCAGCTTAGATGGCAGACAAGAGACCCAGTACTTC. Translation: CASSLDGRQETQYF.

The genes are TRBV10-3 and TRBJ2-7, with unresolved D. Germline V gene data show CDR1 as ENHRY and CDR2 as SYGVKD. This CDR3 is 17 amino acids long. V gave up 2 bases and J gave up 4 bases, with 21 bases separating them. Written as DNA, the CDR3 is TGTGCCATCAGTGAGCTTGGTTACGAACCACAGAAGTACGAGCAGTACTTC. It codes for CAISELGYEPQKYEQYF.

Concerning this clonotype itself: The CDR3 ends on some other residue instead of the conserved phenylalanine or tryptophan, so this is likely a read error. CDR3 coding DNA: TGCAGTGCTTATCCCGGGACACCAGACACTGAAGCTTTCTTG. As protein: CSAYPGTPDTEAFL. The chain links TRBV20-1 to TRBJ1-1, with D perhaps matching TRBD1 (6 bases). Trimming removed 5 bases from V and 3 bases from J, with 16 bases in between. This CDR3 is 14 amino acids long. Looked up from germline, CDR1 is DFQATT and CDR2 is SNEGSKA (reference sequence).

The chain uses TRBV20-1 and TRBJ2-5; 14 bases align to TRBD2. The CDR3 is made up of 13 amino acids. Germline V gene sequence: CDR1 DFQATT, CDR2 SNEGSKA (reference sequence). Unmatched junction bases numbered 4, after V lost 8 bases and J lost 5 bases. The CDR3 is CSSRLAGGETQYF. CDR3 nucleotide sequence: TGCAGTTCACGACTAGCGGGAGGGGAGACCCAGTACTTC.

A word on this clonotype: One end of the junction fails to match germline, which may point to a read error. The chain has TRBV15 and TRBJ2-1; 8 bases align to TRBD2. This CDR3 has 17 amino acids. Germline CDR1 reads LNHNV; CDR2 reads YYDKDF (reference sequence). This chain's CDR3 is CVTSSWSAGAPYNGQFF. The CDR3, as DNA: TGTGTCACCAGCAGTTGGTCAGCGGGGGCCCCCTACAATGGGCAGTTCTTC.

V is TRBV7-9 and J is TRBJ1-6; TRBD1 might be the D (5 bases). Germline lookup yields CDR1 SEHNR and CDR2 FQNEAQ (reference sequence). V lost 6 bases to trimming and J lost 6 bases, with 18 bases between them. The CDR3 spans 16 residues. CDR3 sequence (DNA): TGTGCCAGCAGTGCGACCCGGGGAGGGGTTAATTCACCCCTCCACTTT. This encodes CASSATRGGVNSPLHF. The full variable domain, completed using reference TRBV7-9 and TRBJ1-6, is DTGVSQNPRHKITKRGQNVTFRCDPISEHNRLYWYRQTLGQGPEFLTYFQNEAQLEKSRLLSDRFSAERPKGSFSTLEIQRTEQGDSAMYLCASSATRGGVNSPLHFGNGTRLTVT.

This clonotype was found a few times. CDR3 amino acids: CASSTNRELNTEAFF. DNA of the CDR3: TGTGCCAGCAGTACCAACAGGGAACTGAACACTGAAGCTTTCTTT. The chain is built from TRBV6-1 and TRBJ1-1; D perhaps matches TRBD1 (6 bases). Germline V lookup: CDR1 MNHNS, CDR2 SASEGT. This CDR3 is 15 amino acids long. With 5 bases removed from V and 0 bases from J, the gap between germline ends came to 13 bases.

This clonotype was detected a few times. The V and J genes are TRBV30 and TRBJ2-5; D is unresolved. Germline V gives CDR1 GTSNPN, CDR2 SVGIG (reference sequence). V was shortened by 0 bases and J by 2 bases, with 10 bases between the two germline ends. CDR3 length: 14 residues. The CDR3 DNA reads as TGTGCCTGGAGTGTTCCCCCCGGACAAGAGACCCAGTACTTC. It translates to CAWSVPPGQETQYF.

V usage is TRBV4-1 and J usage is TRBJ2-7, with 13 bases matching TRBD2. Germline-derived CDR1 and CDR2 are MGHRA and YSYEKL. The CDR3 has 17 residues. Trimming cost V 0 bases and J 2 bases; bases outside gene matches: 4. The CDR3 reads CASSQDETSGRAYEQYF. Here the CDR3 DNA reads TGCGCCAGCAGCCAAGATGAAACTAGCGGGAGGGCCTACGAGCAGTACTTC.

There are a few counts of this clonotype. The gene calls are TRBV20-1 and TRBJ2-3; 10 bases are shared with TRBD2. Germline assignment: CDR1 DFQATT and CDR2 SNEGSKA (reference sequence). The CDR3 is 17 amino acids. The ends lost 4 bases at V and 2 bases at J; junction bases unmatched: 12. The CDR3 region has the DNA TGCAGTGCTACGGACCCCAGGACTAGCGGATTCACAGATACGCAGTATTTT. Translating it yields CSATDPRTSGFTDTQYF.

This clonotype was observed a few times. J is TRBJ1-6 and V is TRBV6-5; 11 positions agree with TRBD1. V shed 5 bases, J shed 10 bases, and the junction held 4 bases outside the gene matches. In germline, CDR1 is MNHEY, CDR2 SVGAGI. The CDR3 sequence is 14 residues long. In nucleotides, the CDR3 is TGTGCCAGCAGTCTCCGGGACAGGGGGTCACCCCTCCACTTT. Its translation: CASSLRDRGSPLHF.

The V call is TRBV18, the J call TRBJ2-5; D remains unclear. In germline, CDR1 is KGHSH, CDR2 LQKENI. The V end lost 3 bases, the J end lost 2 bases, and 10 bases lay between the germline ends. This CDR3 has 14 residues. DNA of the CDR3: TGTGCCAGCTCACCTCTATCTGCGCAAGAGACCCAGTACTTC. The encoded protein is CASSPLSAQETQYF.

This clonotype has just a few counts. This chain connects TRBV5-1 to TRBJ2-1, with a tentative D call TRBD1 (5 bases). The CDR3 is made up of 14 amino acids. CDR1 is SGHRS, CDR2 YFSETQ, per germline. The V end was cut by 5 bases, the J end by 6 bases, with 15 bases between. The CDR3 sequence: CASRGAVPINEQFF. The CDR3 DNA sequence: TGCGCCAGCAGAGGGGCGGTTCCGATCAATGAGCAGTTCTTC.

This clonotype was found a few times. The genes are TRBV20-1 and TRBJ2-3; D call uncertain. Germline-derived CDR1 and CDR2 are DFQATT and SNEGSKA (reference sequence). Trimming took off 3 bases at V and 6 bases at J, with 4 bases between the two ends. This CDR3 region has 10 residues. CDR3 in amino acids: CSASQDTQYF. The CDR3 DNA is TGCAGTGCTAGCCAGGATACGCAGTATTTT.

The V call is TRBV12-3 or TRBV12-4, the J call TRBJ2-3; TRBD2 agrees at 7 bases. The CDR3 length is 15 residues. V gave up 6 bases and J gave up 2 bases; unmatched junction bases: 8. This chain's CDR3 is CASRGGGSATDTQYF. In DNA, the CDR3 is TGTGCCAGCAGGGGCGGGGGTTCTGCCACAGATACGCAGTATTTT.